This T cell receptor beta chain is from a study of somatic mutations in cytotoxic T cells in rheumatoid arthritis. Study-wide results and caveats: The antigen targets of the expanded CD8+ clones were unknown. A rise in CD8+ clonality with age was seen in rheumatoid arthritis patients but not in healthy controls.

Method: immunoSEQ multiplex PCR; TCRdb's copy keeps in-frame clones and lacks some. The table lists 20,000 or so clones, over 70% of them singletons. A word on this clone: The antigen remains undetermined.

Sequenced input: CD8+ T cells sorted from blood. The TCR sequence derives from a man between 60 and 70 years old in good health.

CDR3 region: CASSATGELSGNTIYF. The CDR3 DNA follows: TGTGCCAGCAGTGCGACAGGCGAACTCTCTGGAAACACCATATATTTT. The rearrangement joins TRBV6-1 to TRBJ1-3, with a tentative D call TRBD1 (6 bases). Germline CDR1 reads MNHNS; CDR2 reads SASEGT. The CDR3 has 16 residues. V was cut by 4 bases and J by 0 bases, with 13 bases left in between.